This T cell receptor (beta chain) is from a study of siplizumab effects on memory and regulatory T cells. Sequencing was performed with immunoSEQ multiplex PCR; in TCRdb, only in-frame clones are kept and a portion is missing. The table shows 98,000 or so clones, with about 93% occurring only once. Study findings and constraints: Suppressive capability of dividing Tregs from siplizumab cultures went unverified. A mean of approximately 70% of mappable alloreactive CD4+ clones were Treg-derived with siplizumab, compared with 25% to 30% in controls. Many proliferating CD4+ or CD8+ clones remained unclassified. Roughly 75-97% of them could not be assigned either a naive or a memory phenotype.

On this clone itself: The antigen is unknown.

The specimen was Tregs sorted from blood. This clonotype was obtained from a human donor in good health.

The CDR3 sequence: CASSRGTGKNQPQHF. The CDR3 nucleotides read TGTGCCAGCAGCAGAGGGACAGGCAAGAATCAGCCCCAGCATTTT. The J gene is TRBJ1-5, the V gene TRBV6-1; 8 bases are shared with TRBD1. J was trimmed by 4 bases and V by 6 bases; bases with no gene match: 8. The CDR3 is 15 residues long. Germline values: CDR1 MNHNS, CDR2 SASEGT.